This T cell receptor (beta chain) was recorded in a study of cytomegalovirus exposure and HLA in healthy donors. Turning to the study itself: A later analysis reported the approximately 120 validation repertoires used the same platform as the 666 first-cohort repertoires.

Germline V gene sequence: CDR1 LGHNA, CDR2 YNFKEQ. With 1 base clipped from V and 4 bases from J, the junction kept 8 bases outside the gene matches. The CDR3 length is 17 residues. Whole-study results and caveats: A few of the chains that were CMV-associated were confirmed in vitro to be specific for CMV antigens. Many donors carried some public TCRs, although rarity characterized most TCR sequences.

Produced via immunoSEQ multiplex PCR; TCRdb's table is partial and in-frame only. The sample has about 98,000 clones, around 85% seen once. This clone has a handful of counts. The antigen is unknown. The TCR originated in a woman aged 25 to 39 in good health and CMV-seronegative. Input material: PBMCs. The V and J genes are TRBV4-2 and TRBJ2-5; 11 bases align to TRBD2. The CDR3 sequence: CASSQGALAGASETQYF. In DNA form, the CDR3 reads TGTGCCAGCAGCCAAGGTGCACTAGCGGGGGCGTCAGAGACCCAGTACTTC.